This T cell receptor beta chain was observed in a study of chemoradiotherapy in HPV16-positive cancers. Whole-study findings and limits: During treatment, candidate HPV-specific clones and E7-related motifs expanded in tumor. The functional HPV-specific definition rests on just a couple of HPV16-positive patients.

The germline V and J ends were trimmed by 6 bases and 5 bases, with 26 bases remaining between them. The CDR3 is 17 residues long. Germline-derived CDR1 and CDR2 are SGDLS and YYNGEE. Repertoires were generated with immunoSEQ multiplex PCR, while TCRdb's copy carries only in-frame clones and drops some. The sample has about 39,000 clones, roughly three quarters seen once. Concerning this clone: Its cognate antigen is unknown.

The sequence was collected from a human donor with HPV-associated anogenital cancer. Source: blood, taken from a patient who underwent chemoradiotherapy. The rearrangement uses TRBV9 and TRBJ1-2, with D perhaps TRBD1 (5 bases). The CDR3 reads CASTNNLGLGREYGYTF. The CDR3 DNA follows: TGTGCCAGCACAAACAACCTGGGACTTGGACGAGAATATGGCTACACCTTC.